What follows describes a single T cell receptor (beta chain). The entry originates in a study of blood T cell repertoires in COVID-19. The germline gives CDR1 SNHLY, CDR2 FYNNEI. Trimming shortened V by 5 bases and J by 4 bases, and 11 bases separated the two germline ends. The CDR3 runs to 13 residues. Profiled with immunoSEQ multiplex PCR; TCRdb holds only in-frame clones, not every one. The sample shows approximately 90,000 clones, 70% to 80% of them seen only once. What was sequenced was peripheral blood. This chain links TRBV2 with TRBJ1-1; no clear D gene. The clonotype originates from a human donor in a cohort sampled during active COVID-19. This chain's CDR3 is CASSIDITTEAFF. The CDR3 nucleotides read TGTGCCAGCAGTATAGACATAACCACTGAAGCTTTCTTT.